In this sample, the clone carrying this T cell receptor (beta chain) turned up a few times. The V gene lost 0 bases and the J gene lost 0 bases, with 6 bases spanning the gap. Germline V gene data show CDR1 as LGHDT and CDR2 as YNNKEL (reference sequence). CDR3 length equals 14 residues. Hyperthyroidism was newly diagnosed in patients aged 18 to 65 (duration under 2 months). Clinical symptoms, serum thyroxine and TRAb, thyroid ultrasound and orbital computed tomography together formed the diagnostic basis. The data are from a study of T cells in Graves' hyperthyroidism and ophthalmopathy. Using RNA transcripts as the source, TCR beta CDR3 regions were amplified. First-round RT-PCR of the TCR CDR3 relied on the HTBI primer set. TCRdb independently ran MiXCR on the multiplex PCR reads; one entry per CDR3 protein. In the table there are some 380,000 distinct CDR3 sequences, approximately 15% of which are singletons.

The specimen was blood. The chain links TRBV3-1 to TRBJ2-7; unclear D gene. This receptor was obtained from a man in his thirties or forties with Graves' hyperthyroidism that later progressed to Graves' ophthalmopathy. CDR3 sequence reads: CASSQDGFSYEQYF. In DNA form, the CDR3 reads TGTGCCAGCAGCCAAGATGGATTCTCCTACGAGCAGTACTTC.